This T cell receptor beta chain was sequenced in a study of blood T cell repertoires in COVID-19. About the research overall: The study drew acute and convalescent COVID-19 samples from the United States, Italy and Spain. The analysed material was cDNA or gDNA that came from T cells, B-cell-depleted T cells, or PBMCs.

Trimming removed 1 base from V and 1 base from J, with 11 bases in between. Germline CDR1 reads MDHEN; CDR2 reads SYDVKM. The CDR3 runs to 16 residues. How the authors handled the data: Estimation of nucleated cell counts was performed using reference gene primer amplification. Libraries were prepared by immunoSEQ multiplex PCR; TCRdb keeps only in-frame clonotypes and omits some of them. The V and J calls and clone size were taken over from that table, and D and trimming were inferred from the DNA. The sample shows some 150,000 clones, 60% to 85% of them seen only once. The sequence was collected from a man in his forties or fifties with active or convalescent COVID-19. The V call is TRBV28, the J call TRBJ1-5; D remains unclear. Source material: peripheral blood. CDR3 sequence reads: CASSLSGGGSNQPQHF. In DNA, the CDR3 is TGTGCCAGCAGTTTATCGGGAGGAGGGAGCAATCAGCCCCAGCATTTT.